This TCR beta chain was identified during a study of cytotoxic CD8 clonotypes in ibrutinib-treated CLL. Study as a whole: The cohort had about 11 relapsed/refractory and some 16 treatment-naive patients, some 18 IGHV unmutated. Points from the study as a whole: Sustained-remission and progressing patients were not sampled at matched times. The study found clonality rose at ibrutinib response, then fell toward baseline at progression.

Remarks on this clone: Its antigen is still unknown.

J gave up 9 bases and V 1 base, and 10 bases lay outside the gene matches. The germline V gene has CDR1 SNHLY and CDR2 FYNNEI. The CDR3 is 16 amino acids. Measured with immunoSEQ multiplex PCR; TCRdb has only the in-frame clones, and not every one. The repertoire includes 150,000 to 200,000 clones, over 75% of them detected once, and roughly 3% sits in the top ten. Sequences were derived from PBMCs, sampled at disease progression, from a patient treated with ibrutinib. The chain is built from TRBV2 and TRBJ2-1, with 9 positions matching TRBD2. The clonotype originates from a human donor with chronic lymphocytic leukemia. This CDR3 is CASSEGGVAGEGEQFF. The DNA for the CDR3 is TGTGCCAGCAGTGAAGGGGGGGTAGCGGGAGAGGGTGAGCAGTTCTTC.